This T cell receptor beta chain was found in a study of cytomegalovirus exposure and HLA in healthy donors. Study findings and constraints: The authors listed some 160 TCR beta chains as cytomegalovirus-associated.

This clone has just one count. Its antigen is unknown. The PCR had 60 Vbeta and 13 Jbeta primers. The data were produced by immunoSEQ multiplex PCR, yet TCRdb's version contains in-frame clones alone and is incomplete. The top ten hold under 25% of the sample, which has about 63,000 clones, roughly 75% seen once. V lost 3 bases and J lost 8, with 11 bases in between. CDR1 is SGHTA and CDR2 is FQGNSA in the germline V gene. There are 13 residues in the CDR3. The chain joins TRBV7-2 to TRBJ2-1; D perhaps matches TRBD2 (5 bases). The clonotype was recovered from a woman aged 40 to 50 in good health and CMV-seropositive. The sequenced material came from PBMCs. CDR3 bases: TGTGCCAGCAGCTTTGGGGAGATGGATGAGCAGTTCTTC. It encodes CASSFGEMDEQFF.